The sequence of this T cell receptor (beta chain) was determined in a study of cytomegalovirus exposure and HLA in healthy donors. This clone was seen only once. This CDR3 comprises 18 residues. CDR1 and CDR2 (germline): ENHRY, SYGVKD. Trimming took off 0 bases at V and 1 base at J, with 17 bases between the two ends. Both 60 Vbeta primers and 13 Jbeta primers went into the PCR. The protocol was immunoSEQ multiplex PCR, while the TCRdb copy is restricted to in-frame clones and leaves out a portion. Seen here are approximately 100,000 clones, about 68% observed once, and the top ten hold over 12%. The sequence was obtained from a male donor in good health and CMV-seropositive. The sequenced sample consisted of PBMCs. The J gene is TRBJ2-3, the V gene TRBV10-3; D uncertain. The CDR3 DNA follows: TGTGCCATCAGTGAGTCGGTAACTCTTGCGGTGGGCACAGATACGCAGTATTTT. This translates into CAISESVTLAVGTDTQYF.